This entry describes one T cell receptor beta chain. The data originate from a study of blood T cell repertoires in COVID-19. On the study more broadly: From T cells, B-cell-depleted T cells, or PBMCs came the material, which was cDNA or gDNA.

Original handling: The authors estimated nucleated cell counts from reference gene primer amplification. TCRdb's copy holds only in-frame clones and misses some; the assay was immunoSEQ multiplex PCR. V, J and clone size derive from that table, while D and trimming were established from the DNA sequence. The profile shows over 110,000 clones, around 78% of them singletons. From germline, CDR1 is PRHDT and CDR2 FYEKMQ (reference sequence). J lost 3 bases, V lost 4 bases, and 11 bases had no gene match. The CDR3 loop spans 17 amino acids. Material: peripheral blood. The genes are TRBV13 and TRBJ2-5, with 10 bases aligning to TRBD1. This clonotype was sampled from a woman aged 55-69 years with acute or convalescent COVID-19. The CDR3 region is CASSSRTVTGGEETQYF. CDR3 DNA sequence: TGTGCCAGCAGCTCCCGGACCGTGACAGGGGGCGAAGAGACCCAGTACTTC.